The next 24 T cell receptor beta chains were all read from a single sample in a study of cytomegalovirus exposure and HLA in healthy donors. This table comes from immunoSEQ multiplex PCR, and its TCRdb copy is limited to in-frame clones, with some not included. The data contain 57,000 or so clones, more than 85% of them singletons. The sequenced sample consisted of PBMCs. Receptors were obtained from a woman aged 25-40 years in good health and CMV-seronegative.

This clone is a singleton in its sample. The rearrangement joins TRBV28 to TRBJ1-1; 11 bases agree with TRBD1. The CDR3 totals 13 residues. Germline values: CDR1 MDHEN, CDR2 SYDVKM. After removal of 4 bases from V and 7 bases from J, the junction contained 2 bases not matched to a gene. CDR3 sequence: CASSWDRGIEAFF. The DNA of the CDR3 is TGTGCCAGCAGTTGGGACAGGGGGATTGAAGCTTTCTTT. The complete variable domain, with remaining parts taken from reference TRBV28 and TRBJ1-1, reads DVKVTQSSRYLVKRTGEKVFLECVQDMDHENMFWYRQDPGLGLRLIYFSYDVKMKEKGDIPEGYSVSREKKERFSLILESASTNQTSMYLCASSWDRGIEAFFGQGTRLTVV.

The V and J genes are TRBV10-3 and TRBJ2-1; TRBD2 agrees at 8 bases. The CDR3 loop spans 17 amino acids. The V gene end was trimmed by 1 base and the J gene end by 6 bases; junction bases not matched to a gene: 11. Germline CDR1 reads ENHRY; CDR2 reads SYGVKD. The CDR3 loop reads CAISEWGPGLGGNEQFF. The CDR3 DNA follows: TGTGCCATCAGTGAGTGGGGACCGGGACTAGGGGGCAATGAGCAGTTCTTC.

The rearrangement links TRBV6-5 to TRBJ1-2, with a tentative D call TRBD1 (5 bases). Germline V gene data show CDR1 as MNHEY and CDR2 as SVGAGI. The CDR3 loop spans 13 amino acids. V shed 10 bases and J shed 5 bases, with 17 bases lying between them. CDR3 protein: CATLIPGVYGYTF. Here the CDR3 DNA reads TGTGCCACTCTTATTCCGGGGGTTTATGGCTACACCTTC.

V usage is TRBV5-1 and J usage is TRBJ2-1, with 9 nucleotides matching TRBD2. Germline-derived CDR1 and CDR2 are SGHRS and YFSETQ. The CDR3 is 16 residues long. V trimming: 2 bases; J trimming: 1 base; junction bases outside the gene matches: 4. The CDR3 region is CASSFRLADSYNEQFF. The CDR3 DNA is TGCGCCAGCAGCTTCCGACTAGCGGATTCCTACAATGAGCAGTTCTTC. The full variable domain, completed using reference TRBV5-1 and TRBJ2-1, is KAGVTQTPRYLIKTRGQQVTLSCSPISGHRSVSWYQQTPGQGLQFLFEYFSETQRNKGNFPGRFSGRQFSNSRSEMNVSTLELGDSALYLCASSFRLADSYNEQFFGPGTRLTVL.

The rearrangement links TRBV30 to TRBJ2-7; a possible D gene is TRBD1 (6 bases). Trimming left V 1 base short and J 2 bases short, with 6 bases between. The CDR3 is 12 amino acids. The germline V gene has CDR1 GTSNPN and CDR2 SVGIG (reference sequence). In DNA, the CDR3 is TGTGCCTGGAGTGAGGGGGCCTACGAGCAGTACTTC. Encoded protein: CAWSEGAYEQYF.

This sequence joins TRBV27 and TRBJ2-1; maybe TRBD1 (5 bases). Germline CDR1 is MNHEY and CDR2 is SMNVEV (reference sequence). This CDR3 comprises 15 residues. Trimming took 2 bases from V and 9 from J, leaving 17 bases between them. This chain's CDR3 is CASSLVGQPLGEQFF. CDR3 nucleotides: TGTGCCAGCAGTTTAGTGGGGCAGCCCTTGGGTGAGCAGTTCTTC.

The chain joins TRBV4-2 to TRBJ2-7; 10 bases are shared with TRBD2. The CDR3 has 18 amino acids. V was pared by 0 bases and J by 6 bases, with 14 bases of the junction left unmatched. Looked up from germline, CDR1 is LGHNA and CDR2 is YNFKEQ. This chain's CDR3 is CASSQEKLAGTARGEQYF. DNA of the CDR3: TGTGCCAGCAGCCAAGAAAAACTAGCGGGAACCGCTCGGGGCGAGCAGTACTTC.

The chain employs TRBV5-4 and TRBJ2-2; no firm D call. Germline CDR1 reads SGHNT; CDR2 reads YYREEE (reference sequence). V dropped 0 bases and J dropped 3 bases, with 9 bases sitting between them. This CDR3 spans 15 amino acids. DNA for the CDR3: TGTGCCAGCAGCTTGGCGTTAGTTGACACCGGGGAGCTGTTTTTT. Its protein is CASSLALVDTGELFF.

The rearrangement uses TRBV5-1 and TRBJ1-2; tentatively, D is TRBD1 (6 bases). The CDR3 covers 13 residues. Germline values: CDR1 SGHRS, CDR2 YFSETQ. Trimming took off 0 bases at V and 4 bases at J, with 7 bases between the two ends. This chain's CDR3 is CASSLGRGYGYTF. The CDR3 bases are TGCGCCAGCAGCTTGGGCAGGGGCTATGGCTACACCTTC. Full variable domain (missing parts from reference TRBV5-1 and TRBJ1-2): KAGVTQTPRYLIKTRGQQVTLSCSPISGHRSVSWYQQTPGQGLQFLFEYFSETQRNKGNFPGRFSGRQFSNSRSEMNVSTLELGDSALYLCASSLGRGYGYTFGSGTRLTVV.

The rearrangement links TRBV10-3 to TRBJ1-1, with D possibly TRBD1 on 6 matching bases. V was shortened by 0 bases and J by 9 bases, with 17 bases between the two germline ends. Germline-derived CDR1 and CDR2 are ENHRY and SYGVKD. This CDR3 spans 15 amino acids. The CDR3 DNA reads TGTGCCATCAGTGAGTCGACGGGAGGACAGCGCCAAGCTTTCTTT. Translation: CAISESTGGQRQAFF.

This chain uses TRBV6-5 with TRBJ1-3; D possibly corresponds to TRBD1 (6 bases). Per germline, CDR1 MNHEY and CDR2 SVGAGI. The CDR3 extends over 14 amino acids. V shed 6 bases and J shed 0 bases, with 9 bases lying between them. The CDR3 coding sequence is TGTGCCAGCAGGACAGGAAGCTCTGGAAACACCATATATTTT. Translation: CASRTGSSGNTIYF.

CDR3 nucleotide sequence: TGCGCCAGCAGCCGTGACCTCCAGGGCGGACAGTTCTTC. This gives the protein CASSRDLQGGQFF. The chain couples TRBV5-1 to TRBJ2-1, with D possibly being TRBD1 (5 bases). This CDR3 spans 13 amino acids. V lost 4 bases and J lost 13, with 18 bases in between. Germline V gene lookup returns CDR1 SGHRS and CDR2 YFSETQ.

CDR3 residues: CASSPSGSHTGELFF. The DNA for the CDR3 is TGCGCCAGCAGCCCTAGCGGGAGCCACACCGGGGAGCTGTTTTTT. This chain connects TRBV5-1 to TRBJ2-2, with TRBD2 matching over 10 bases. V trimming: 4 bases; J trimming: 3 bases; junction bases outside the gene matches: 3. Germline values: CDR1 SGHRS, CDR2 YFSETQ. The length of the CDR3 is 15 residues.

The chain links TRBV9 to TRBJ2-1, with 10 nucleotides matching TRBD2. The germline CDR1 and CDR2 sequences are SGDLS and YYNGEE. Trimming removed 8 bases from V and 5 bases from J; junction bases left unmatched: 10. This CDR3 has 15 amino acids. CDR3 loop: CARGQREGSHNEQFF. In DNA, the CDR3 is TGTGCCAGGGGGCAGCGGGAGGGGTCACACAATGAGCAGTTCTTC.

This rearrangement joins TRBV5-4 to TRBJ2-5, with D possibly TRBD1 on 5 matching bases. This CDR3 comprises 14 residues. Germline CDR1 SGHNT, CDR2 YYREEE (reference sequence). The ends were cut back, 0 bases at V and 5 bases at J, with 11 bases in the middle. The CDR3 sequence is CASSLGQGLETQYF. The CDR3 coding sequence is TGTGCCAGCAGCTTGGGGCAGGGTCTGGAGACCCAGTACTTC.

The chain recombines TRBV2 with TRBJ1-2; tentatively, D is TRBD1 (5 bases). From germline, CDR1 is SNHLY and CDR2 FYNNEI. The length of the CDR3 is 13 residues. V shed 8 bases and J shed 8 bases, with 18 bases lying between them. CDR3 sequence reads: CASGRDSNEGYTF. The DNA of the CDR3 is TGTGCCAGCGGAAGGGACTCCAACGAGGGCTACACCTTC.

This chain joins TRBV18 and TRBJ2-7; possibly TRBD1 for D (6 bases). V was shortened by 3 bases and J by 6 bases, with 21 bases between the two germline ends. CDR1 KGHSH and CDR2 LQKENI come from the germline V gene. CDR3 length: 16 amino acids. Here the CDR3 reads CASSPLTSGVVREQYF. CDR3 coding DNA: TGTGCCAGCTCACCTCTCACTTCAGGGGTGGTGCGCGAGCAGTACTTC.

The chain joins TRBV6-5 to TRBJ2-2, with D uncertain. Germline CDR1 is MNHEY and CDR2 is SVGAGI. With 0 bases removed from V and 8 bases from J, the gap between germline ends came to 7 bases. The CDR3 loop spans 13 amino acids. CDR3 region: CASSYSWAGELFF. CDR3 bases: TGTGCCAGCAGTTACTCATGGGCGGGGGAGCTGTTTTTT.

DNA of the CDR3: TGCGCCAGCAGCTTTTTGGCAGGGGGCATGGATACGCAGTATTTT. Its protein product is CASSFLAGGMDTQYF. This sequence joins TRBV5-1 and TRBJ2-3; 8 positions agree with TRBD1. The CDR3 has 15 residues. J was trimmed by 6 bases and V by 2 bases; bases with no gene match: 8. CDR1 and CDR2 (germline): SGHRS, YFSETQ.

The gene calls are TRBV9 and TRBJ2-2; D is ambiguous. V was pared by 4 bases and J by 7 bases, with 8 bases between. The CDR3 totals 12 residues. Germline CDR1 and CDR2: SGDLS and YYNGEE. The CDR3, as DNA: TGTGCCAGCAGCAAGAGGAACGGGGAGCTGTTTTTT. Translating gives CASSKRNGELFF.

This clone was observed a single time. This chain links TRBV2 with TRBJ2-6; 7 positions match TRBD1. The V gene's germline CDR1 is SNHLY and CDR2 FYNNEI. With V trimmed by 9 bases and J by 1 base, 9 bases remained unmatched. There are 16 residues in the CDR3. The chain's CDR3 is CARAQGFGSGANVLTF. CDR3 sequence (DNA): TGTGCCAGAGCACAGGGGTTTGGGTCTGGGGCCAACGTCCTGACTTTC. The entire variable domain, with the rest obtained from reference TRBV2 and TRBJ2-6, is as follows: EPEVTQTPSHQVTQMGQEVILRCVPISNHLYFYWYRQILGQKVEFLVSFYNNEISEKSEIFDDQFSVERPDGSNFTLKIRSTKLEDSAMYFCARAQGFGSGANVLTFGAGSRLTVL.

This sequence joins TRBV14 and TRBJ2-1, with D possibly TRBD2 on 5 matching bases. Germline CDR1 reads SGHDN; CDR2 reads FVKESK. V was shortened by 1 base and J by 16 bases, with 14 bases between the two germline ends. The CDR3 is 12 amino acids. In DNA, the CDR3 is TGTGCCAGCAGCCAAGTAGGCGAGAGGGTATTCTTC. Its protein is CASSQVGERVFF. The full variable domain, in which reference TRBV14 and TRBJ2-1 provide the parts outside the CDR3, is EAGVTQFPSHSVIEKGQTVTLRCDPISGHDNLYWYRRVMGKEIKFLLHFVKESKQDESGMPNNRFLAERTGGTYSTLKVQPAELEDSGVYFCASSQVGERVFFGPGTRLTVL.

In nucleotides, the CDR3 is TGTGCCAGCAGCTACTCCAGGGGAATCGACACTGAAGCTTTCTTT. This codes for CASSYSRGIDTEAFF. J is TRBJ1-1 and V is TRBV7-9, with a weak D call TRBD1 (6 bases). Looked up from germline, CDR1 is SEHNR and CDR2 is FQNEAQ (reference sequence). The CDR3 totals 15 residues. The ends were cut back, 4 bases at V and 3 bases at J, with 15 bases in the middle.

The chain has TRBV18 and TRBJ1-3; 9 bases fit TRBD1. This CDR3 has 15 residues. Germline values: CDR1 KGHSH, CDR2 LQKENI. V dropped 4 bases and J dropped 3; count of bases not matched to a gene: 4. DNA of the CDR3: TGTGCCAGCTCACAAGGGACAGGGCGTGGAAACACCATATATTTT. Protein product: CASSQGTGRGNTIYF.